The 19 T cell receptor beta chains in this list originate from one sample, sequenced in a study of pediatric ulcerative colitis. Assay used: immunoSEQ multiplex PCR; TCRdb lists only in-frame clones, some missing. Here the sample spans about 14,000 clones, around 89% being singletons. The specimen sequenced was blood. Receptors originate from a boy aged 10-17 years with moderate ulcerative colitis.

The V gene is TRBV6-1, the J gene TRBJ1-4, with D perhaps TRBD1 (6 bases). With 7 bases removed from V and 6 bases from J, the gap between germline ends came to 15 bases. The CDR3 runs to 14 residues. The V gene's germline CDR1 is MNHNS and CDR2 SASEGT. The CDR3 nucleotides read TGTGCCAGCACTAAAAGGGAGGGGGATGAAAAACTGTTTTTT. This gives the protein CASTKREGDEKLFF.

The chain employs TRBV27 and TRBJ1-5; TRBD1 aligns across 7 bases. Germline V gives CDR1 MNHEY, CDR2 SMNVEV (reference sequence). V shed 5 bases, J shed 3 bases, and the junction held 10 bases outside the gene matches. The CDR3 extends over 16 amino acids. CDR3 nucleotide sequence: TGTGCCAGCAGTCTCCAGCCGACAGGGAACAATCAGCCCCAGCATTTT. As protein: CASSLQPTGNNQPQHF.

V usage is TRBV11-3 and J usage is TRBJ2-7; D uncertain. Trimming removed 5 bases at V and 7 bases at J, with 21 bases between. Germline CDR1 SGHNT, CDR2 YENEEA. The length of the CDR3 is 15 residues. CDR3 loop: CASSPDPLGFREQYF. CDR3 nucleotides: TGTGCCAGCAGCCCAGATCCCCTTGGCTTTCGGGAGCAGTACTTC.

The chain joins TRBV2 to TRBJ2-7; tentative D call: TRBD1 (5 bases). The V end was cut by 9 bases, the J end by 5 bases, with 20 bases between. CDR3 length: 14 residues. Germline loops: CDR1 SNHLY, CDR2 FYNNEI. CDR3 nucleotides: TGTGCCAGATCCCAGGCAGGGCTGGGGAACGAGCAGTACTTC. It is translated as CARSQAGLGNEQYF.

V usage is TRBV6-5 and J usage is TRBJ2-2; TRBD2 agrees at 7 bases. Germline-derived CDR1 and CDR2 are MNHEY and SVGAGI. The CDR3 spans 13 residues. J lost 0 bases, V lost 8 bases, and 0 bases had no gene match. In nucleotides, the CDR3 is TGTGCCAGCGGGGGGGCGAACACCGGGGAGCTGTTTTTT. This translates into CASGGANTGELFF.

This clone is a singleton in its sample. The J gene is TRBJ2-7, the V gene TRBV18; 14 bases match TRBD2. CDR1 is KGHSH and CDR2 is LQKENI in the germline V gene. The CDR3 loop spans 18 amino acids. The V and J ends lost 3 bases and 6 bases, in that order; junction bases with no gene match: 13. CDR3 residues: CASSPNAGTSGSSGEQYF. Here the CDR3 DNA reads TGTGCCAGCTCACCCAATGCCGGGACTAGCGGGAGTTCTGGCGAGCAGTACTTC.

V and J are TRBV29-1 and TRBJ1-6; 7 nucleotides line up with TRBD1. Germline-derived CDR1 and CDR2 are SQVTM and ANQGSEA. V lost 6 bases to trimming and J lost 3 bases; unmatched junction nucleotides: 5. The CDR3 runs to 14 residues. The CDR3 here is CSVLTGDYNSPLHF. In DNA form, the CDR3 reads TGCAGCGTACTTACAGGGGACTATAATTCACCCCTCCACTTT.

V and J are TRBV7-8 and TRBJ1-3; 8 bases are a match to TRBD1. V was clipped by 5 bases and J by 0 bases; unmatched bases: 15. This CDR3 spans 19 amino acids. CDR1 is SGHVS, CDR2 FQNEAQ, per germline. The DNA of the CDR3 is TGTGCCAGCAGCCAAGCAGGACAGGGAGCCCAACTCTCTGGAAACACCATATATTTT. Amino acid sequence: CASSQAGQGAQLSGNTIYF.

The rearrangement links TRBV19 to TRBJ2-2, with D perhaps matching TRBD2 (6 bases). This CDR3 is built from 14 residues. Germline assignment: CDR1 LNHDA and CDR2 SQIVND (reference sequence). The V end lost 11 bases, the J end lost 3 bases, and 16 bases lay between the germline ends. Written as DNA, the CDR3 is TGTGCCTCCGCCCCCGGGGGATACACCGGGGAGCTGTTTTTT. This codes for CASAPGGYTGELFF.

J is TRBJ2-1 and V is TRBV11-1; the match to TRBD1 covers 11 bases. CDR1 and CDR2 from the germline V gene are SGHAT and FQDESV (reference sequence). V gave up 5 bases and J gave up 8 bases; unmatched junction bases: 8. This CDR3 spans 15 amino acids. In DNA, the CDR3 is TGTGCCAGCAGCCTCGGACAGGGGGCCATCGATGAGCAGTTCTTC. Its protein product is CASSLGQGAIDEQFF.

V and J are TRBV10-2 and TRBJ1-1, with 8 bases lining up with TRBD1. With V trimmed by 5 bases and J by 1 base, 3 bases remained unmatched. CDR3 length: 14 amino acids. Germline CDR1 WSHSY, CDR2 SAAADI. The CDR3 nucleotides are TGCGCCAGCAGTCGGGGACAGGCGAACACTGAAGCTTTCTTT. Protein product: CASSRGQANTEAFF.

This clone appeared once. The genes are TRBV30 and TRBJ2-7; the match to TRBD2 covers 8 bases. The germline V gene has CDR1 GTSNPN and CDR2 SVGIG (reference sequence). The junction had 10 bases not matched to a gene; V was cut back by 0 bases and J by 6 bases. CDR3 length: 15 amino acids. CDR3 bases: TGTGCCTGGAGTGTAGGGGCGGGAGGAGGGAGCGAGCAGTACTTC. It yields the protein CAWSVGAGGGSEQYF.

This rearrangement joins TRBV4-3 to TRBJ2-1; either TRBD1 or TRBD2 may supply D (6 bases each). Germline assignment: CDR1 LGHNA and CDR2 YSLEER. The CDR3 length is 17 residues. With 1 base removed from V and 6 bases from J, the gap between germline ends came to 19 bases. The CDR3 loop reads CASSQGGMGGTGNEQFF. CDR3 nucleotides: TGCGCCAGCAGCCAAGGGGGGATGGGGGGCACGGGCAATGAGCAGTTCTTC.

The chain combines TRBV5-5 with TRBJ1-1, with 9 bases fitting TRBD1. Trimming removed 1 base from V and 3 bases from J; junction bases left unmatched: 13. The germline gives CDR1 SGHKS, CDR2 YYEKEE (reference sequence). The CDR3 runs 18 residues. The CDR3 DNA reads as TGTGCCAGCAGCTTGTCCGTCGGGACAGGGTTATGGGACACTGAAGCTTTCTTT. As protein: CASSLSVGTGLWDTEAFF. Full variable domain (outside the CDR3, taken from reference TRBV5-5 and TRBJ1-1): DAGVTQSPTHLIKTRGQQVTLRCSPISGHKSVSWYQQVLGQGPQFIFQYYEKEERGRGNFPDRFSARQFPNYSSELNVNALLLGDSALYLCASSLSVGTGLWDTEAFFGQGTRLTVV.

The chain carries TRBV6-5 and TRBJ2-1; 8 bases fit TRBD1. The CDR3 contains 16 residues. CDR1 MNHEY and CDR2 SVGAGI come from the germline V gene. Unmatched junction bases numbered 6, after V lost 0 bases and J lost 5 bases. The CDR3 DNA reads TGTGCCAGCAGTTACTCGAGGGACAGGACAGACAATGAGCAGTTCTTC. This gives the protein CASSYSRDRTDNEQFF.

V gene TRBV11-2 combines with J gene TRBJ2-1; unclear D gene. Per the germline V gene, CDR1 is SGHAT and CDR2 is FQNNGV. V lost 5 bases and J lost 7, with 9 bases in between. The CDR3 consists of 12 residues. The CDR3 DNA follows: TGTGCCAGCAGCGAGGCGAGAAATGAGCAGTTCTTC. Its protein product is CASSEARNEQFF.

This chain links TRBV2 with TRBJ2-4, with D perhaps being TRBD1 or TRBD2 (5 bases each). Germline CDR1 reads SNHLY; CDR2 reads FYNNEI. The CDR3 loop spans 13 amino acids. V dropped 8 bases and J dropped 6 bases, with 14 bases sitting between them. The CDR3 sequence is CASLLPGRNIQYF. The CDR3 DNA is TGTGCCAGCCTTCTCCCGGGACGAAACATTCAGTACTTC.

The chain carries TRBV6-6 and TRBJ2-1, with D possibly matching TRBD2 (5 bases). CDR3 length: 13 amino acids. Germline CDR1 MNHNY, CDR2 SVGAGI (reference sequence). V shed 2 bases and J shed 8 bases, with 10 bases lying between them. The CDR3 DNA reads TGTGCCAGCAGTTACGGAGGTATCGATGAGCAGTTCTTC. As protein: CASSYGGIDEQFF.

The gene calls are TRBV7-9 and TRBJ2-3, with TRBD1 as a possible D gene (5 bases). Between the trimmed V and J ends, which lost 5 bases and 1 base, there was a span of 16 bases. This CDR3 is built from 16 residues. The germline V gene encodes CDR1 SEHNR and CDR2 FQNEAQ (reference sequence). The CDR3: CASSVHDSIGTDTQYF. CDR3 nucleotide sequence: TGTGCCAGCAGCGTCCACGACAGCATCGGCACAGATACGCAGTATTTT.